The 30 T cell receptor beta chains reported below all come from one sample, sequenced in a study of lymphopenia after photon versus proton radiotherapy (dated by TCRdb to about 2019). Receptor amplification or capture employed the immunoSEQ multiplex PCR assay. As stored in TCRdb, this immuneACCESS dataset retains in-frame rearrangements with V and J assigned. A fraction of the clones does not appear; measured against another copy, unresolved V genes explain less than half of the discrepancy, and the remainder lacks a known reason. The sample table contains about 45,000 clones; only one count was recorded for approximately 85% of them. Around 2.2% of the sample goes to the ten largest clones. The starting material was peripheral blood, obtained from a patient treated with photon-based radiotherapy. The receptors shown here come from a man aged 35 to 55 with gastric cancer.

This clone was detected once. The chain couples TRBV18 to TRBJ2-2; D is perhaps TRBD2 (5 bases). V was trimmed by 2 bases and J by 1 base, leaving 8 bases between them. There are 15 residues in the CDR3. Germline V lookup: CDR1 KGHSH, CDR2 LQKENI. CDR3 in DNA: TGTGCCAGCTCACCAGATGCGGGGAACACCGGGGAGCTGTTTTTT. The encoded protein is CASSPDAGNTGELFF. Looking up the rest from reference TRBV18 and TRBJ2-2 gives the full variable domain: NAGVMQNPRHLVRRRGQEARLRCSPMKGHSHVYWYRQLPEEGLKFMVYLQKENIIDESGMPKERFSAEFPKEGPSILRIQQVVRGDSAAYFCASSPDAGNTGELFFGEGSRLTVL.

The V and J genes are TRBV4-2 and TRBJ1-3, with unresolved D. Trimming pared 4 bases from V and 0 bases from J, leaving 10 bases between. The length of the CDR3 is 15 residues. In germline, CDR1 is LGHNA, CDR2 YNFKEQ. As DNA, the CDR3 is TGTGCCAGCAGCCTTGAGCCTAACTCTGGAAACACCATATATTTT. Translated: CASSLEPNSGNTIYF.

This chain connects TRBV14 to TRBJ2-4; 10 bases match TRBD1. The V and J ends lost 4 bases and 1 base, in that order; junction bases with no gene match: 1. The CDR3 has 15 amino acids. Germline V gives CDR1 SGHDN, CDR2 FVKESK. The CDR3 here is CASSRQGAAKNIQYF. CDR3 nucleotide sequence: TGTGCCAGCAGCCGACAGGGGGCGGCCAAAAACATTCAGTACTTC.

The chain links TRBV5-1 to TRBJ2-5; maybe TRBD1 (6 bases). This CDR3 is built from 14 residues. In germline, CDR1 is SGHRS, CDR2 YFSETQ. V dropped 3 bases and J dropped 4 bases, with 13 bases sitting between them. CDR3 bases: TGCGCCAGCAGCTACGACAGGAGAGGAGAGACCCAGTACTTC. Translating gives CASSYDRRGETQYF. Using reference TRBV5-1 and TRBJ2-5 for the parts outside the CDR3, the full variable domain is KAGVTQTPRYLIKTRGQQVTLSCSPISGHRSVSWYQQTPGQGLQFLFEYFSETQRNKGNFPGRFSGRQFSNSRSEMNVSTLELGDSALYLCASSYDRRGETQYFGPGTRLLVL.

A note on this clone: The same CDR3 is also encoded by other DNA sequences in this sample. The chain combines TRBV5-1 with TRBJ2-2, with D perhaps TRBD1 (6 bases). Trimming took off 2 bases at V and 6 bases at J, with 8 bases between the two ends. The CDR3 contains 13 residues. Per germline, CDR1 SGHRS and CDR2 YFSETQ. The CDR3 loop is CASSLTGPGELFF. CDR3 coding DNA: TGCGCCAGCAGCTTAACAGGGCCCGGGGAGCTGTTTTTT.

This clone was observed a single time. This chain joins TRBV12-5 and TRBJ2-7; D possibly corresponds to TRBD2 (5 bases). V shed 4 bases and J shed 1 base, with 5 bases lying between them. Germline V lookup: CDR1 LGHNT, CDR2 FRNRAP. The CDR3 sequence is 12 residues long. CDR3 amino acids: CASGWESYEQYF. CDR3 DNA: TGTGCTAGTGGTTGGGAGTCCTACGAGCAGTACTTC.

As for this clone: Other DNA variants within this sample encode the same CDR3. The gene calls are TRBV25-1 and TRBJ1-2, with D tentatively TRBD1 (5 bases). CDR3 size: 13 residues. V gave up 3 bases and J gave up 2 bases, with 7 bases separating them. Germline lookup yields CDR1 MGHDK and CDR2 SYGVNS. This CDR3 reads CASSEGGNYGYTF. DNA of the CDR3: TGTGCCAGCAGTGAGGGGGGGAACTATGGCTACACCTTC.

This clone showed up just once. This chain uses TRBV7-8 with TRBJ1-3; no firm D call. This CDR3 is 13 amino acids long. Between the trimmed V and J ends, which lost 5 bases and 0 bases, there was a span of 5 bases. The germline V gene has CDR1 SGHVS and CDR2 FQNEAQ. This CDR3 reads CASSLYSGNTIYF. The CDR3 DNA is TGTGCCAGCAGCCTTTACTCTGGAAACACCATATATTTT.

This clone was seen just once. V is TRBV6-1 and J is TRBJ2-7; D may be TRBD1 (7 bases). In germline, CDR1 is MNHNS, CDR2 SASEGT. The V end was cut by 5 bases, the J end by 2 bases, with 16 bases between. This CDR3 has 15 residues. The CDR3 nucleotides are TGTGCCAGCAGTATCAGGGGGGACAGAACCTACGAGCAGTACTTC. Amino acid sequence: CASSIRGDRTYEQYF.

The J gene is TRBJ2-1, the V gene TRBV7-8; 9 nucleotides line up with TRBD1. V lost 4 bases, J lost 0 bases, and 4 bases stayed unmatched. Germline V lookup: CDR1 SGHVS, CDR2 FQNEAQ. CDR3 size: 16 residues. The CDR3 DNA reads as TGTGCCAGCAGCTCTGGGACAGGGAGCTCCTACAATGAGCAGTTCTTC. This encodes CASSSGTGSSYNEQFF.

The chain carries TRBV11-2 and TRBJ2-3, with 14 bases that match TRBD2. Unmatched junction bases numbered 8, after V lost 5 bases and J lost 1 base. The CDR3 consists of 18 residues. The germline CDR1 and CDR2 sequences are SGHAT and FQNNGV. CDR3 sequence: CASSPGTSGGPGTDTQYF. The DNA of the CDR3 is TGTGCCAGCAGCCCCGGGACTAGCGGGGGCCCCGGCACAGATACGCAGTATTTT.

V gene TRBV19 combines with J gene TRBJ1-2, with D perhaps matching TRBD1 (6 bases). The CDR3 covers 12 residues. Trimming left V 5 bases short and J 7 bases short, with 11 bases between. Germline CDR1 reads LNHDA; CDR2 reads SQIVND (reference sequence). Written as DNA, the CDR3 is TGTGCCAGTAGTCGGGGGGGCGGTGGCTACACCTTC. Residues: CASSRGGGGYTF.

The rearrangement uses TRBV15 and TRBJ2-3; TRBD2 matches at 7 bases. Germline V gene sequence: CDR1 LNHNV, CDR2 YYDKDF (reference sequence). V gave up 1 base and J gave up 1 base; unmatched junction bases: 5. CDR3 size: 16 residues. The CDR3: CATSRVLRGGTDTQYF. The DNA for the CDR3 is TGTGCCACCAGCAGAGTCCTCCGGGGGGGCACAGATACGCAGTATTTT.

Judged by abundance, this clone is medium-sized. The chain employs TRBV7-3 and TRBJ1-2; tentatively, D is TRBD1 (6 bases). The CDR3 runs 14 residues. The V gene lost 0 bases and the J gene lost 8 bases, with 13 bases spanning the gap. The germline V gene has CDR1 SGHTA and CDR2 FQGTGA. As DNA, the CDR3 is TGTGCCAGCAGCTTAACCCGACAGGTCTTGGGCTACACCTTC. It codes for CASSLTRQVLGYTF. Supplemented by reference TRBV7-3 and TRBJ1-2, the full variable domain reads GAGVSQTPSNKVTEKGKYVELRCDPISGHTALYWYRQSLGQGPEFLIYFQGTGAADDSGLPNDRFFAVRPEGSVSTLKIQRTERGDSAVYLCASSLTRQVLGYTFGSGTRLTVV.

This clone was seen only a few times. The V and J genes are TRBV6-5 and TRBJ1-6; D is uncertain. The CDR3 has 16 amino acids. Between the trimmed V and J ends, which lost 0 bases and 6 bases, there was a span of 12 bases. CDR1 and CDR2 (germline): MNHEY, SVGAGI. The CDR3 spells CASSYSTAGLNSPLHF. In DNA form, the CDR3 reads TGTGCCAGCAGTTACTCGACGGCAGGACTTAATTCACCCCTCCACTTT.

The genes are TRBV5-4 and TRBJ2-3; D remains unclear. The CDR3 is 14 amino acids. Trimming took 0 bases from V and 1 from J, leaving 6 bases between them. Germline lookup yields CDR1 SGHNT and CDR2 YYREEE (reference sequence). CDR3: CASSLGDRTDTQYF. In DNA form, the CDR3 reads TGTGCCAGCAGCTTGGGAGACCGCACAGATACGCAGTATTTT.

CDR3 residues: CASSSIAGTDTQYF. The CDR3 DNA is TGTGCCAGCAGCTCCATAGCTGGCACAGATACGCAGTATTTT. The chain links TRBV11-2 to TRBJ2-3; no clear D gene. Looked up from germline, CDR1 is SGHAT and CDR2 is FQNNGV. V lost 4 bases to trimming and J lost 1 base, with 9 bases between them. This CDR3 has 14 amino acids.

The chain carries TRBV10-1 and TRBJ2-1, with TRBD2 matching over 12 bases. The V gene's germline CDR1 is WNHNN and CDR2 SYGVQD (reference sequence). The ends lost 0 bases at V and 4 bases at J; junction bases unmatched: 1. CDR3 length: 16 amino acids. The CDR3 sequence: CASSESTSGRYNEQFF. The CDR3 nucleotides are TGCGCCAGCAGTGAGTCGACTAGCGGGAGATACAATGAGCAGTTCTTC.

This clone appeared once. Mismatch with germline at one junction end may stem from a read error. The chain carries TRBV5-3 and TRBJ2-7; perhaps TRBD1 as D (5 bases). TRBV5-3 is an open reading frame whose function is uncertain. CDR3 length: 15 amino acids. CDR3 sequence reads: CASSSFPRDSYEQYF. CDR3 nucleotide sequence: TGTGCCAGCAGCTCCTTCCCCAGGGACTCCTACGAGCAGTACTTC.

The V call is TRBV7-6, the J call TRBJ2-2; possible D gene TRBD1, 6 bases. Per the germline V gene, CDR1 is SGHVS and CDR2 is FNYEAQ. CDR3 length: 17 amino acids. Deletions cut 1 base from V and 0 bases from J, with 12 bases between. CDR3 in DNA: TGTGCCAGCAGCTTAGTGCGCAGGGGAGCGAACACCGGGGAGCTGTTTTTT. Translating it yields CASSLVRRGANTGELFF.

The chain couples TRBV12-5 to TRBJ1-2; 10 positions agree with TRBD1. The germline gives CDR1 LGHNT, CDR2 FRNRAP. CDR3 length equals 15 residues. V lost 2 bases to trimming and J lost 3 bases; unmatched junction nucleotides: 3. The CDR3 region is CASGLTTGGYYGYTF. The CDR3 DNA reads TGTGCTAGTGGTTTGACGACAGGGGGCTACTATGGCTACACCTTC.

J is TRBJ1-6 and V is TRBV30; tentatively, D is TRBD1 (5 bases). V was pared by 0 bases and J by 7 bases, with 19 bases between. The CDR3 contains 17 residues. Germline-derived CDR1 and CDR2 are GTSNPN and SVGIG (reference sequence). As DNA, the CDR3 is TGTGCCTGGAGTGTCCCCTGGGCAGGGAGAGGAAATTCACCCCTCCACTTT. Encoded protein: CAWSVPWAGRGNSPLHF.

The chain employs TRBV14 and TRBJ1-2; D gene uncertain. Per germline, CDR1 SGHDN and CDR2 FVKESK. This CDR3 has 15 amino acids. Trimming cost V 0 bases and J 2 bases, with 10 bases left between them. CDR3 region: CASSQESDTNYGYTF. The CDR3 DNA sequence: TGTGCCAGCAGCCAAGAGTCCGACACGAACTATGGCTACACCTTC. Full variable domain (missing parts from reference TRBV14 and TRBJ1-2): EAGVTQFPSHSVIEKGQTVTLRCDPISGHDNLYWYRRVMGKEIKFLLHFVKESKQDESGMPNNRFLAERTGGTYSTLKVQPAELEDSGVYFCASSQESDTNYGYTFGSGTRLTVV.

V is TRBV4-3 and J is TRBJ2-1; D possibly corresponds to TRBD2 (5 bases). Trimming took 0 bases from V and 4 from J, leaving 13 bases between them. Germline-derived CDR1 and CDR2 are LGHNA and YSLEER. The CDR3 totals 16 residues. The CDR3 coding sequence is TGCGCCAGCAGCCAAGATGGGAGCGGCGTTTACAATGAGCAGTTCTTC. Protein: CASSQDGSGVYNEQFF.

This rearrangement joins TRBV7-3 to TRBJ2-3, with 8 bases lining up with TRBD1. The J segment lost 5 bases and the V segment lost 3 bases, leaving 4 bases of the junction unmatched. The CDR3 is made up of 14 amino acids. CDR1 is SGHTA and CDR2 is FQGTGA in the germline V gene. Written as DNA, the CDR3 is TGTGCCAGCAGCTTTGGACAGGGTGAAGATACGCAGTATTTT. This translates into CASSFGQGEDTQYF.

The chain couples TRBV11-2 to TRBJ2-5; D perhaps matches TRBD2 (5 bases). The CDR3 is 13 residues long. Trimming took 3 bases from V and 2 from J, leaving 7 bases between them. Looked up from germline, CDR1 is SGHAT and CDR2 is FQNNGV. For the CDR3, the DNA is TGTGCCAGCAGCTTCGGGATACAAGAGACCCAGTACTTC. Translated: CASSFGIQETQYF.

The chain carries TRBV5-1 and TRBJ1-2; D may be TRBD1 (6 bases). CDR3 length equals 14 residues. Trimming took 4 bases from V and 7 from J, leaving 17 bases between them. In germline, CDR1 is SGHRS, CDR2 YFSETQ. The CDR3 region has the DNA TGCGCCAGCAGCCCCGACACGGGGGCAGGTGGCTACACCTTC. Translated: CASSPDTGAGGYTF. Drawing the rest from reference TRBV5-1 and TRBJ1-2, the complete variable domain is KAGVTQTPRYLIKTRGQQVTLSCSPISGHRSVSWYQQTPGQGLQFLFEYFSETQRNKGNFPGRFSGRQFSNSRSEMNVSTLELGDSALYLCASSPDTGAGGYTFGSGTRLTVV.

In this sample, this clone turned up once. This sequence joins TRBV19 and TRBJ2-5; D is tentatively TRBD1 or TRBD2 (5 bases each). Trimming cost V 2 bases and J 5 bases, with 21 bases left between them. CDR3 size: 17 residues. Per germline, CDR1 LNHDA and CDR2 SQIVND (reference sequence). This chain's CDR3 is CASSIRPGALSWETQYF. The DNA of the CDR3 is TGTGCCAGTAGTATAAGGCCCGGGGCTCTGTCATGGGAGACCCAGTACTTC.

This chain uses TRBV6-1 with TRBJ2-7; D remains unclear. CDR3 length equals 14 residues. Looked up from germline, CDR1 is MNHNS and CDR2 is SASEGT. The V gene lost 3 bases and the J gene lost 2 bases, with 11 bases spanning the gap. DNA of the CDR3: TGTGCCAGCAGTGAGGAGCCTCGGACCTACGAGCAGTACTTC. As protein: CASSEEPRTYEQYF.

The chain couples TRBV4-2 to TRBJ1-3; D remains ambiguous. The V end lost 1 base, the J end lost 0 bases, and 10 bases lay between the germline ends. The CDR3 consists of 16 residues. Per the germline V gene, CDR1 is LGHNA and CDR2 is YNFKEQ. The CDR3 nucleotides are TGTGCCAGCAGCCAAGTAGGCCTACTCTCTGGAAACACCATATATTTT. This sequence encodes CASSQVGLLSGNTIYF.